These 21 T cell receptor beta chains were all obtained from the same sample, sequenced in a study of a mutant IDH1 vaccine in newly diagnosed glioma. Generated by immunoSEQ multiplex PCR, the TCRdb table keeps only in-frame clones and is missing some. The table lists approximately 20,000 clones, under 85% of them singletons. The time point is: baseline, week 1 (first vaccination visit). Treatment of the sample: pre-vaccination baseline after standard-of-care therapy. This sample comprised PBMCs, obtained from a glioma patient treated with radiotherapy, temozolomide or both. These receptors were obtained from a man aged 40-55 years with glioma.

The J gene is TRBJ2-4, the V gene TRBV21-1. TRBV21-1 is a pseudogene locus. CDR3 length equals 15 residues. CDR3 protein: CASSRGDRDKNIQYF. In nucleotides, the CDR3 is TGTGCCAGCAGCAGGGGAGACAGAGATAAAAACATTCAGTACTTC.

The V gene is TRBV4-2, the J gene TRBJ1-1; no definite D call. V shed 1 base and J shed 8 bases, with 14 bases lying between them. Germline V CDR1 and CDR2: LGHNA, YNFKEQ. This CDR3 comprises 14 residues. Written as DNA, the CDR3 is TGTGCCAGCAGCCAAGTAGAGGGCCTGGCAGAAGCTTTCTTT. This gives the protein CASSQVEGLAEAFF.

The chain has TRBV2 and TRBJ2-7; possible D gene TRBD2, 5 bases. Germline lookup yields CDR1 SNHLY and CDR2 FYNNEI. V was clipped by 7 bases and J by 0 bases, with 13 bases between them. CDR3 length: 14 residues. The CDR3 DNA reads TGTGCCAGCAACAACCCGGGGAGCTCCTACGAGCAGTACGTC. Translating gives CASNNPGSSYEQYV.

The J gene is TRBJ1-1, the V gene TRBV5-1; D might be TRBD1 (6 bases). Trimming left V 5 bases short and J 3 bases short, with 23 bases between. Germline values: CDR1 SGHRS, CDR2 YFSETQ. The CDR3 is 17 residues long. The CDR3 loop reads CASRRRDTERRDTEAFF. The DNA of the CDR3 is TGCGCCAGCAGGCGTCGGGACACCGAGCGACGTGACACTGAAGCTTTCTTT.

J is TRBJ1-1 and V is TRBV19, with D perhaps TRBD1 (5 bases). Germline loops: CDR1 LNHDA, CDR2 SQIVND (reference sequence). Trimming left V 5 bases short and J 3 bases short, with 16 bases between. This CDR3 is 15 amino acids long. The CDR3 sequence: CASSPDIDGDTEAFF. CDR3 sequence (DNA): TGTGCCAGTAGTCCGGACATCGATGGGGACACTGAAGCTTTCTTT.

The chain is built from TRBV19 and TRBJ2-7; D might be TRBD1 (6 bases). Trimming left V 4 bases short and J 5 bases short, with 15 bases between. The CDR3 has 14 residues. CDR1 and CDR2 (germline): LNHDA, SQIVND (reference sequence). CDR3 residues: CASSSTGNADEQYF. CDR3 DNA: TGTGCCAGTAGTAGTACAGGGAATGCTGACGAGCAGTACTTC.

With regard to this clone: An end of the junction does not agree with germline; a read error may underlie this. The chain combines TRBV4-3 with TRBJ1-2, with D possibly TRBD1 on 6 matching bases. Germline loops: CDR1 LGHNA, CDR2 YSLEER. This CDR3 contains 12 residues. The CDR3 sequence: CASSLAGGGAAF. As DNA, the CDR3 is TGCGCCAGCAGCCTTGCGGGGGGCGGGGCGGCCTTC.

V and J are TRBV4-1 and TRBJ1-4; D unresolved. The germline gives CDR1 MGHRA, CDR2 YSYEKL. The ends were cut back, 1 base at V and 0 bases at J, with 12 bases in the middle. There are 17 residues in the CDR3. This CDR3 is CASSQGGGRSTNEKLFF. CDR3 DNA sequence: TGCGCCAGCAGCCAAGGGGGAGGGAGATCAACTAATGAAAAACTGTTTTTT.

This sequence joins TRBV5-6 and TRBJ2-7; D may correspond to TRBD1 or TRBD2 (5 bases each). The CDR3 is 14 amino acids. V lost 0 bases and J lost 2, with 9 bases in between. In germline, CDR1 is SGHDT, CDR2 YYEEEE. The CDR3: CASSLDQGPYEQYV. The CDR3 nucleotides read TGTGCCAGCAGCTTGGATCAGGGACCCTACGAGCAGTACGTC.

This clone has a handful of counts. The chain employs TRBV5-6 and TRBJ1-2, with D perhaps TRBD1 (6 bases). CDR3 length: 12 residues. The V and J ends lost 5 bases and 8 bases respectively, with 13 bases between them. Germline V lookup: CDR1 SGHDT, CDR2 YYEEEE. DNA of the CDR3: TGTGCCAGCAGGATTCAGGGGTTCGGCTACACCTTC. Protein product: CASRIQGFGYTF.

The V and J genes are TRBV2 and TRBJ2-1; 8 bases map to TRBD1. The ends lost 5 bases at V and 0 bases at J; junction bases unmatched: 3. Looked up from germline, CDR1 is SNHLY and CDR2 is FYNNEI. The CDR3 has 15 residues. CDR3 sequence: CASSPGTGSYNEQFF. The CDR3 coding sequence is TGTGCCAGCAGTCCCGGGACAGGCTCCTACAATGAGCAGTTCTTC.

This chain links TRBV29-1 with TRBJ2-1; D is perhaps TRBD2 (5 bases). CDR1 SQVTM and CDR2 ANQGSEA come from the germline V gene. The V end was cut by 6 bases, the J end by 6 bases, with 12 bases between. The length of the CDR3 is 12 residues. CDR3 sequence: CSVPTGFNEQFF. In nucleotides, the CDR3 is TGCAGCGTCCCCACGGGGTTCAATGAGCAGTTCTTC.

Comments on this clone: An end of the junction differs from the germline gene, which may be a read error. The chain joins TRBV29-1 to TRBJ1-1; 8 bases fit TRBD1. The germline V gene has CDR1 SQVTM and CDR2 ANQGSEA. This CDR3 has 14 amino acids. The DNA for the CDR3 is TGCAGCGTTGAAGGGGACAGGCAGAACGCTGAAGCTTTCTTT. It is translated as CSVEGDRQNAEAFF. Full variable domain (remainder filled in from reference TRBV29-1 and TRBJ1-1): SAVISQKPSRDICQRGTSLTIQCQVDSQVTMMFWYRQQPGQSLTLIATANQGSEATYESGFVIDKFPISRPNLTFSTLTVSNMSPEDSSIYLCSVEGDRQNAEAFFGQGTRLTVV.

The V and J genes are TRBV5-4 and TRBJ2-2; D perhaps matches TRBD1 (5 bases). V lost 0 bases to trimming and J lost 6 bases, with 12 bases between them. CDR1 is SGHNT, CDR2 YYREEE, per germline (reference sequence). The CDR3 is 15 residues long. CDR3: CASSLETQGPGELFF. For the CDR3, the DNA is TGTGCCAGCAGCTTGGAAACCCAGGGTCCCGGGGAGCTGTTTTTT.

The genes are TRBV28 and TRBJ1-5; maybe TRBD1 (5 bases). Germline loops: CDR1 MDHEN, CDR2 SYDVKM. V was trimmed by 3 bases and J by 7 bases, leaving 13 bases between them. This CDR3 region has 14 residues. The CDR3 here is CASSFAGDQQPQHF. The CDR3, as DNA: TGTGCCAGCAGTTTCGCGGGGGATCAACAGCCCCAGCATTTT.

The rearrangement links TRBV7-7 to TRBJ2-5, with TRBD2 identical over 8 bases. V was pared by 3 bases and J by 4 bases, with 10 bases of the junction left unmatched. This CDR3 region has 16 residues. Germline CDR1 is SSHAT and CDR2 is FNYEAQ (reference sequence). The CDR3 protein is CASSFRDMAGGETQYF. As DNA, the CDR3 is TGTGCCAGCAGCTTCCGAGACATGGCGGGGGGAGAGACCCAGTACTTC.

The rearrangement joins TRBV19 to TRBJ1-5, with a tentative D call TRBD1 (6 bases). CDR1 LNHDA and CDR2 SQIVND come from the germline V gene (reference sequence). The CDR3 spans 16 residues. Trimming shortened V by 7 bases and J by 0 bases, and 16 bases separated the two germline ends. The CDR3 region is CASIGGIGYSNQPQHF. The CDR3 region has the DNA TGTGCCAGTATCGGGGGCATTGGGTATAGCAATCAGCCCCAGCATTTT.

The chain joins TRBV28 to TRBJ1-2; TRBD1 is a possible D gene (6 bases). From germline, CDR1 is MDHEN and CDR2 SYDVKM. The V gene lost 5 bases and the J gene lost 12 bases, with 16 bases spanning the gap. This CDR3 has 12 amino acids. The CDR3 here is CASSTGAGRHTF. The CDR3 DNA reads TGTGCCAGCAGTACGGGGGCGGGCCGGCACACCTTC.

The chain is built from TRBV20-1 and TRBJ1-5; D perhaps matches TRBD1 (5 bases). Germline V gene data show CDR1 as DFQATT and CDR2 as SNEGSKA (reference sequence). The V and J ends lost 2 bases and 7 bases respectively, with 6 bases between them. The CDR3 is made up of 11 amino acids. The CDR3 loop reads CSARWGQPQHF. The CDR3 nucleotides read TGCAGTGCTAGATGGGGGCAGCCCCAGCATTTT.

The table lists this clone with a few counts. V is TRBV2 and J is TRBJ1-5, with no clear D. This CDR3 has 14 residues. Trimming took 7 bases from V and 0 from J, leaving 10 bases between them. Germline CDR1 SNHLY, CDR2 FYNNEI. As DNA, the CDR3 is TGTGCCAGCACAGGAATCTATAGCAATCAGCCCCAGCATTTT. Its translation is CASTGIYSNQPQHF.

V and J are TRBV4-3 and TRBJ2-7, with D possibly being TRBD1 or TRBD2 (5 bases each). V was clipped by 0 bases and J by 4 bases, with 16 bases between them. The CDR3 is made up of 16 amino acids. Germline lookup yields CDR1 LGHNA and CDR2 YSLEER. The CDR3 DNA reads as TGCGCCAGCAGCCAAGATGACCTAGGGGAGTCATACGAGCAGTACTTC. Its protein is CASSQDDLGESYEQYF.